This T cell receptor (beta chain) was sequenced during a study of neurological immune-mediated disorders. Over 170 million TCR-beta sequences from 15-18 subjects were obtained in each sequencing run. TCRdb itself ran the 5' RACE reads through MiXCR, one entry per CDR3 protein. The sample consists of about 65,000 distinct CDR3 sequences, over 4% of them appearing once. Per germline, CDR1 SGHRS and CDR2 YFSETQ. With 4 bases removed from V and 5 bases from J, the gap between germline ends came to 18 bases. CDR3 size: 15 residues. This clonotype was seen many times. The TCR sequence derives from a man in his fifties with multiple sclerosis. V is TRBV5-1 and J is TRBJ2-5; TRBD2 is a possible D gene (5 bases). The sequenced material came from PBMCs. CDR3 region: CASSPQAGERETQYF. DNA for the CDR3: TGCGCCAGCAGCCCTCAGGCCGGGGAAAGGGAGACCCAGTACTTC.